The 10 T cell receptor beta chains below all came from one sample that was sequenced in a study of a mutant IDH1 vaccine in newly diagnosed glioma. The table came from immunoSEQ multiplex PCR; TCRdb's copy has only in-frame clones and leaves some out. This sample has about 53,000 clones; around 84% occur once, and the top ten carry about 7.7%. Their specific antigens are unknown. Sample time point: week 5, during vaccination. Every vaccination contained 300 ug of the mutant IDH1 20-mer peptide and was paired with topical imiquimod. The sample consisted of PBMCs, taken from a glioma patient whose treatment included an IDH1 peptide vaccine. The receptors were gathered from a woman in her forties or fifties with glioma.

V gene TRBV5-1 combines with J gene TRBJ1-4, with D perhaps TRBD1 (6 bases). The germline V gene encodes CDR1 SGHRS and CDR2 YFSETQ. CDR3 size: 14 residues. V shed 3 bases and J shed 8 bases, with 14 bases lying between them. The CDR3 DNA reads as TGCGCCAGCAGCTGGGACAAGAAAGGGGAAAAACTGTTTTTT. It specifies CASSWDKKGEKLFF. Looking up the rest from reference TRBV5-1 and TRBJ1-4 gives the full variable domain: KAGVTQTPRYLIKTRGQQVTLSCSPISGHRSVSWYQQTPGQGLQFLFEYFSETQRNKGNFPGRFSGRQFSNSRSEMNVSTLELGDSALYLCASSWDKKGEKLFFGSGTQLSVL.

The table lists this clone with a count of one. The chain couples TRBV27 to TRBJ1-2, with D possibly matching TRBD1 (6 bases). This CDR3 has 14 residues. Germline lookup yields CDR1 MNHEY and CDR2 SMNVEV (reference sequence). V was shortened by 3 bases and J by 5 bases, with 13 bases between the two germline ends. CDR3 residues: CASSFPDSRYGYTF. The CDR3 bases are TGTGCCAGCAGTTTCCCGGACAGTCGGTATGGCTACACCTTC.

The chain carries TRBV7-2 and TRBJ2-7; no clear D gene. This CDR3 region has 15 residues. Deletions cut 1 base from V and 2 bases from J, with 12 bases between. Germline CDR1 and CDR2: SGHTA and FQGNSA. The CDR3 sequence: CASSLVSSLTYEQYF. Here the CDR3 DNA reads TGTGCCAGCAGCTTAGTCAGTTCATTGACCTACGAGCAGTACTTC.

This clone has only a few counts. The V gene is TRBV29-1, the J gene TRBJ2-7; a possible D gene is TRBD1 (6 bases). V was shortened by 2 bases and J by 6 bases, with 26 bases between the two germline ends. The CDR3 runs 17 residues. Germline values: CDR1 SQVTM, CDR2 ANQGSEA. The CDR3 coding sequence is TGCAGCGTTGAACGACTCGACAGGAGTTACGATGCTGGCGAGCAGTACTTC. It codes for CSVERLDRSYDAGEQYF.

The chain has TRBV5-4 and TRBJ2-7; 13 bases line up with TRBD2. V shed 3 bases and J 0 bases; nucleotides not matched to a gene: 3. The germline CDR1 and CDR2 sequences are SGHNT and YYREEE (reference sequence). CDR3 size: 16 residues. The CDR3 nucleotides are TGTGCCAGCAGCTCGGGACTAGCGGGAACCTCCTACGAGCAGTACTTC. Translated: CASSSGLAGTSYEQYF.

This clone was detected once. CDR3 DNA: TGTGCCTGGAGTACCGGGACAGGGAACACTGAAGCTTTCTTT. Its protein product is CAWSTGTGNTEAFF. This chain links TRBV30 with TRBJ1-1, with TRBD1 matching 8 bases. The CDR3 has 14 residues. Germline V CDR1 and CDR2: GTSNPN, SVGIG (reference sequence). V was clipped by 2 bases and J by 1 base; unmatched bases: 3. Variable domain in full (rest from reference TRBV30 and TRBJ1-1): SQTIHQWPATLVQPVGSPLSLECTVEGTSNPNLYWYRQAAGRGLQLLFYSVGIGQISSEVPQNLSASRPQDRQFILSSKKLLLSDSGFYLCAWSTGTGNTEAFFGQGTRLTVV.

This clone was observed a few times. The CDR3 coding sequence is TGTGCCAGCAGCGGGTTAGACGATGAGCAGTTCTTC. This gives the protein CASSGLDDEQFF. This chain uses TRBV7-9 with TRBJ2-1; D remains ambiguous. The CDR3 has 12 amino acids. V was clipped by 5 bases and J by 8 bases, with 10 bases between them. CDR1 and CDR2 (germline): SEHNR, FQNEAQ (reference sequence).

The chain employs TRBV28 and TRBJ1-3; 8 bases map to TRBD1. V lost 2 bases, J lost 9 bases, and 3 bases stayed unmatched. CDR1 and CDR2 (germline): MDHEN, SYDVKM. The CDR3 loop spans 13 amino acids. CDR3 in amino acids: CASSLQGASTIYF. The CDR3 DNA reads TGTGCCAGCAGTTTACAGGGGGCGAGCACCATATATTTT.

The V call is TRBV7-2, the J call TRBJ2-5, with D perhaps matching TRBD2 (5 bases). The germline gives CDR1 SGHTA, CDR2 FQGNSA. V lost 0 bases to trimming and J lost 4 bases, with 6 bases between them. The CDR3 covers 13 residues. The CDR3 loop is CASSLAGVETQYF. As DNA, the CDR3 is TGTGCCAGCAGCTTAGCCGGGGTAGAGACCCAGTACTTC.

The CDR3 sequence is CASSASETQYF. CDR3 DNA sequence: TGTGCCAGTAGTGCCTCAGAGACCCAGTACTTC. The rearrangement uses TRBV19 and TRBJ2-5; no reliable D call. The CDR3 is 11 residues long. In germline, CDR1 is LNHDA, CDR2 SQIVND (reference sequence). V gave up 5 bases and J gave up 4 bases, with 5 bases separating them.